This T cell receptor (beta chain) is drawn from a study of shared clonotypes between healthy human individuals. Study outcomes and limitations: Generally, naive subsets came out with larger estimated richness than memory subsets. Lower generation probabilities were found for non-shared clonotypes than for those shared by all four donors.

CDR1 and CDR2 from the germline V gene are SGDLS and YYNGEE. V lost 7 bases and J 4 bases, leaving 11 bases between the germline ends. CDR3 size: 13 residues. In the study's own analysis: There were no quality scores in the junction-only immunoSEQ sequences, so filtering differed. Repertoires were generated with immunoSEQ multiplex PCR, while TCRdb's copy carries only in-frame clones and drops some. Clone size and V and J calls were adopted from that table, with D and trimming inferred from the DNA. The table has about 1.5 million clones, around 97% seen once; the top ten hold roughly 1.2%. This clone was seen a single time. The antigen is unknown.

This rearrangement joins TRBV9 to TRBJ2-2; no reliable D call. The clonotype comes from a man in his thirties or forties in good health. The sample taken for sequencing was naive CD4+ T cells sorted from blood. Documented subset: CD45RA+ positively selected. The CDR3 reads CASCPRVTGELFF. The DNA of the CDR3 is TGTGCCAGCTGCCCTCGGGTCACCGGGGAGCTGTTTTTT.